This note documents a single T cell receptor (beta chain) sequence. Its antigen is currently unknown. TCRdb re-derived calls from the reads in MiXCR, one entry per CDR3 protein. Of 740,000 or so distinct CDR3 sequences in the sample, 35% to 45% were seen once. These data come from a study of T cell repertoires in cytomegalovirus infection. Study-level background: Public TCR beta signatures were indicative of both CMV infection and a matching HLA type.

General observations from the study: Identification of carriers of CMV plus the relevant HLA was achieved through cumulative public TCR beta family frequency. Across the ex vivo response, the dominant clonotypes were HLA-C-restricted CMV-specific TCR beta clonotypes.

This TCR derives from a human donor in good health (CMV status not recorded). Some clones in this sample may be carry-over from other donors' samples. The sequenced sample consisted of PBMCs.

CDR3 in DNA: TGCAGCGTCCACGGGGGCGGGAGGGAGACCCAGTACTTC. Protein sequence: CSVHGGGRETQYF. This chain connects TRBV29-1 to TRBJ2-5; 8 bases align to TRBD2. The CDR3 covers 13 residues. Germline CDR1 SQVTM, CDR2 ANQGSEA. V lost 6 bases, J lost 5 bases, and 8 bases stayed unmatched.